The 9 T cell receptor beta chains below come from one sample, sequenced in a study of blood T cells in healthy people across ages. Alongside a J-beta primer mix, a sample-barcoded 5' primer served in a second PCR lasting 7 to 11 cycles. Each CDR3 protein is one row after TCRdb ran MiXCR on the 5' RACE reads. The sample consists of 1.5 million to 2 million distinct CDR3 sequences, 34% of them appearing once. Sequencing used blood. Receptors originate from a woman aged 30 to 39 in good health.

V and J are TRBV6-2 or TRBV6-3 and TRBJ1-2, with D tentatively TRBD1 (5 bases). This CDR3 comprises 14 residues. V lost 5 bases and J 3 bases, leaving 13 bases between the germline ends. CDR1 MNHEY and CDR2 SVGEGT come from the germline V gene. The CDR3 coding sequence is TGTGCCAGCAGTCGGCGGTTAGGGGACTATGGCTACACCTTC. Translation: CASSRRLGDYGYTF.

The chain uses TRBV27 and TRBJ2-3; D remains ambiguous. Germline V gene data show CDR1 as MNHEY and CDR2 as SMNVEV (reference sequence). The CDR3 length is 15 residues. V was clipped by 5 bases and J by 0 bases, with 12 bases between them. CDR3 region: CASSTSASSTDTQYF. CDR3 sequence (DNA): TGTGCCAGCAGTACCAGTGCCTCTAGCACAGATACGCAGTATTTT.

The chain carries TRBV12-5 and TRBJ2-3; TRBD1 agrees at 7 bases. The CDR3 runs 14 residues. The germline CDR1 and CDR2 sequences are LGHNT and FRNRAP. V dropped 1 base and J dropped 5; count of bases not matched to a gene: 3. The CDR3 sequence is CASGLEGGRDTQYF. CDR3 DNA sequence: TGTGCTAGTGGTTTGGAAGGGGGCAGAGATACGCAGTATTTT.

The rearrangement links TRBV20-1 to TRBJ2-5; no firm D call. This CDR3 contains 12 residues. Trimming cost V 4 bases and J 2 bases, with 8 bases left between them. Looked up from germline, CDR1 is DFQATT and CDR2 is SNEGSKA (reference sequence). The CDR3, as DNA: TGCAGTGCTATAACCAGTCAAGAGACCCAGTACTTC. It encodes CSAITSQETQYF.

The chain combines TRBV5-5 with TRBJ1-1, with 9 bases lining up with TRBD1. The CDR3 sequence is 13 residues long. Germline CDR1 SGHKS, CDR2 YYEKEE (reference sequence). V shed 5 bases, J shed 6 bases, and the junction held 5 bases outside the gene matches. The CDR3 nucleotides are TGTGCCAGCAGGAAGGGACAGGGCTCTGAAGCTTTCTTT. Translation gives CASRKGQGSEAFF. The full variable domain, with the rest looked up from reference TRBV5-5 and TRBJ1-1, is DAGVTQSPTHLIKTRGQQVTLRCSPISGHKSVSWYQQVLGQGPQFIFQYYEKEERGRGNFPDRFSARQFPNYSSELNVNALLLGDSALYLCASRKGQGSEAFFGQGTRLTVV.

This chain joins TRBV6-4 and TRBJ1-4; D ambiguous. The CDR3 is made up of 13 amino acids. Per germline, CDR1 MRHNA and CDR2 SNTAGT. Between the trimmed V and J ends, which lost 2 bases and 7 bases, there was a span of 8 bases. In nucleotides, the CDR3 is TGTGCCAGCAGTGACCATTTCGGTGAAAAACTGTTTTTT. Its protein is CASSDHFGEKLFF.

CDR3 nucleotides: TGTGCCAGCAGTTTGTCCGGGACAAGAGGGACTGAAGCTTTCTTT. Protein product: CASSLSGTRGTEAFF. The J gene is TRBJ1-1, the V gene TRBV6-5; the D gene is possibly TRBD1 (6 bases). V was trimmed by 4 bases and J by 5 bases, leaving 17 bases between them. The CDR3 has 15 residues. Germline values: CDR1 MNHEY, CDR2 SVGAGI.

This clonotype has a single count. The CDR3 DNA follows: TGTGCCAGCAGCGTAGATGGTTGGGAGAGGCTCCACTTT. Translating it yields CASSVDGWERLHF. The chain couples TRBV9 to TRBJ1-6; no reliable D call. V was cut by 0 bases and J by 16 bases, with 14 bases left in between. Per the germline V gene, CDR1 is SGDLS and CDR2 is YYNGEE. The CDR3 contains 13 residues.

Concerning this clonotype: Relative to the germline gene, one junction end is altered; a read error may explain this. The J gene is TRBJ2-7, the V gene TRBV5-6; D may correspond to TRBD1 or TRBD2 (5 bases each). Germline lookup yields CDR1 SGHDT and CDR2 YYEEEE. This CDR3 is 16 amino acids long. The CDR3 DNA is TGTGCCAGCAGCCGGCACACCGGGACGGTTACCTACGAGCAGTATTTC. Translation: CASSRHTGTVTYEQYF.